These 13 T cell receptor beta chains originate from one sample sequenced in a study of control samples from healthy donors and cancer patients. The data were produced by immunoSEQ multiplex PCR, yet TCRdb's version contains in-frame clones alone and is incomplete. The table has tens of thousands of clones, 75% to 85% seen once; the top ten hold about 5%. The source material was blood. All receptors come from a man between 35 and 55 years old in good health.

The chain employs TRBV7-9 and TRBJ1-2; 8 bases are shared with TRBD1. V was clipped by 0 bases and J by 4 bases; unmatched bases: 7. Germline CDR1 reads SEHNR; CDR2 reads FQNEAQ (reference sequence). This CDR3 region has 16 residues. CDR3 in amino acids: CASSLAYSDRVYGYTF. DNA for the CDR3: TGTGCCAGCAGCTTAGCGTACTCGGACAGGGTCTATGGCTACACCTTC.

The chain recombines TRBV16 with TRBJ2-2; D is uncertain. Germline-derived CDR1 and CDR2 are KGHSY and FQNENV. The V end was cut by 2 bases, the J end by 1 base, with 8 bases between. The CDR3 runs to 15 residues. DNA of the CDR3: TGTGCCAGCAGCCAAAAACAAATGAACACCGGGGAGCTGTTTTTT. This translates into CASSQKQMNTGELFF. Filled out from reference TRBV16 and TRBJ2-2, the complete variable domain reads GEEVAQTPKHLVRGEGQKAKLYCAPIKGHSYVFWYQQVLKNEFKFLISFQNENVFDETGMPKERFSAKCLPNSPCSLEIQATKLEDSAVYFCASSQKQMNTGELFFGEGSRLTVL.

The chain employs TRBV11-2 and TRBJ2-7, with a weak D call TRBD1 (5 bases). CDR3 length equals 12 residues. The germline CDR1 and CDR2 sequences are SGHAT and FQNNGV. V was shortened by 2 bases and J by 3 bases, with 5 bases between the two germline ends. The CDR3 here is CASSLQGYEQYF. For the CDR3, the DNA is TGTGCCAGCAGCTTACAGGGCTACGAGCAGTACTTC.

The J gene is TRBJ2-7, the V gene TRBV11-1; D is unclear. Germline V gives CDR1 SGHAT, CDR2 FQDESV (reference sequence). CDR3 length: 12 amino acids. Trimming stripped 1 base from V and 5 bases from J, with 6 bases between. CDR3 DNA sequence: TGTGCCAGCAGCTTAGGAGTCCACGAGCAGTACTTC. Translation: CASSLGVHEQYF.

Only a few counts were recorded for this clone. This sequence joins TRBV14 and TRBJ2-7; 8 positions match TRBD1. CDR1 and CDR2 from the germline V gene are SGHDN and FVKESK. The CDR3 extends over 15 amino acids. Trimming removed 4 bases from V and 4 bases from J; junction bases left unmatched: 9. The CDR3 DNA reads TGTGCCAGCAGCCGCAGACAGGGGAACGCGTACGAGCAGTACTTC. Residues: CASSRRQGNAYEQYF.

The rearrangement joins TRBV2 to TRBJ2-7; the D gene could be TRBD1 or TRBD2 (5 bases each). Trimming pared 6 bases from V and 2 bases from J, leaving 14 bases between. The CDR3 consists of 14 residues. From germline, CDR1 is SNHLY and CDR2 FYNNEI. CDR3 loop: CASRVLMGAYEQYF. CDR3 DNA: TGTGCCAGCAGGGTCCTCATGGGGGCCTACGAGCAGTACTTC. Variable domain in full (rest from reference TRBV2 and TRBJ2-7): EPEVTQTPSHQVTQMGQEVILRCVPISNHLYFYWYRQILGQKVEFLVSFYNNEISEKSEIFDDQFSVERPDGSNFTLKIRSTKLEDSAMYFCASRVLMGAYEQYFGPGTRLTVT.

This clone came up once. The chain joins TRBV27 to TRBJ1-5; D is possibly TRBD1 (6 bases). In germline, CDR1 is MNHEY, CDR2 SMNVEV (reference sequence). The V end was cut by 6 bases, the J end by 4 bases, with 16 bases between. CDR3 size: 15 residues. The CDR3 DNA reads TGTGCCAGCAGGAGGGGGGTTATCCCGAATCAGCCCCAGCATTTT. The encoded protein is CASRRGVIPNQPQHF.

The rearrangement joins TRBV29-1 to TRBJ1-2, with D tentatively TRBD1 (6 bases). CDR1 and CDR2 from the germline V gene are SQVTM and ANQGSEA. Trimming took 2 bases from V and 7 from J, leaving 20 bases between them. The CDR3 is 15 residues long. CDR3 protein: CSVELGTQAETGYTF. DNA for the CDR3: TGCAGCGTTGAATTAGGGACACAAGCCGAAACTGGCTACACCTTC.

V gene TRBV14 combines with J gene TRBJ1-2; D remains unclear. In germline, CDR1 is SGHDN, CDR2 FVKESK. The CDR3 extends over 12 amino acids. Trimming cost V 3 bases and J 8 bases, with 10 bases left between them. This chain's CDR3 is CASSHRGNGYTF. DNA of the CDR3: TGTGCCAGCAGCCATCGAGGGAACGGCTACACCTTC.

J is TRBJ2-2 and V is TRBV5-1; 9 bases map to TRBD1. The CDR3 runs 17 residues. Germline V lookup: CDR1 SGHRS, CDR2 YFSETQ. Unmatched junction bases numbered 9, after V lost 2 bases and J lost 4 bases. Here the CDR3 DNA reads TGCGCCAGCAGCTTACCCCGGGACAGGGTAACCACCGGGGAGCTGTTTTTT. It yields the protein CASSLPRDRVTTGELFF.

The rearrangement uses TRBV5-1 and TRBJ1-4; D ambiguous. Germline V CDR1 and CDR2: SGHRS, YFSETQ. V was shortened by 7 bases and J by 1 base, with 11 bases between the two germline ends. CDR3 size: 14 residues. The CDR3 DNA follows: TGCGCCAGCGCCCAAGGAAGAACTAATGAAAAACTGTTTTTT. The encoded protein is CASAQGRTNEKLFF.

As DNA, the CDR3 is TGTGCCAGTAGTATTGGGGACACCGACTATGGCTACACCTTC. It specifies CASSIGDTDYGYTF. The chain carries TRBV19 and TRBJ1-2, with D possibly TRBD1 on 6 matching bases. In germline, CDR1 is LNHDA, CDR2 SQIVND (reference sequence). The CDR3 runs to 14 residues. V lost 3 bases, J lost 3 bases, and 11 bases lay in between.

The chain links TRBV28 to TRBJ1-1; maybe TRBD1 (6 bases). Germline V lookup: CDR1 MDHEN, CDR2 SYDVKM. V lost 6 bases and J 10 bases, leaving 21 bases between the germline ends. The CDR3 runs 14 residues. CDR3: CASSKPQGQRRAFF. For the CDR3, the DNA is TGTGCCAGCAGCAAACCCCAGGGGCAGAGGCGAGCTTTCTTT.